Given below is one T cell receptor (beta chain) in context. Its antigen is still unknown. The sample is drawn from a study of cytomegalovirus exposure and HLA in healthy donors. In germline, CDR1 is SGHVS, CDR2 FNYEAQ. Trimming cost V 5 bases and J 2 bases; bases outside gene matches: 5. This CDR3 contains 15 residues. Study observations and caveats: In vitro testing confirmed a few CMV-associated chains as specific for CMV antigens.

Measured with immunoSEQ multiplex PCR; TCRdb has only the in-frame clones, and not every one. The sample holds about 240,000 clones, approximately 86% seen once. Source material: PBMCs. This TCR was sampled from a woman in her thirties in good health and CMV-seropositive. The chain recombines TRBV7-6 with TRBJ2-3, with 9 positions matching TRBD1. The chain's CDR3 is CASSPGTGTTDTQYF. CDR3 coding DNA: TGTGCCAGCAGCCCCGGGACAGGGACCACAGATACGCAGTATTTT.